Below, 2 T cell receptor beta chains from the same sample are listed, as sequenced in a study of regulatory T cells in long-lasting Graves disease. The sample's time point: persistent/refractory GD, antithyroid drugs over 5 years with positive TRAb. Preparation of the TCR library used RNA extracted from PBMCs. Sequencing libraries for TCR beta were prepared with iRepertoire HTBI primers and Arm-PCR of CDR3 regions. MiXCR was run by TCRdb on the multiplex PCR reads, yielding one entry per CDR3 protein. The data show 700,000 or so distinct CDR3 sequences, about 32% seen once. The material sequenced was peripheral blood mononuclear cells (PBMCs), taken when the disease was refractory, from a patient treated with antithyroid drugs. Source of these receptors: a female donor with Graves disease.

This clonotype was detected only a few times. This rearrangement joins TRBV5-1 to TRBJ2-5; D remains unclear. The CDR3 has 15 amino acids. The ends were cut back, 3 bases at V and 5 bases at J, with 17 bases in the middle. Germline V gene sequence: CDR1 SGHRS, CDR2 YFSETQ. CDR3 nucleotides: TGCGCCAGCAGCTCCGGAACGACCCCAGTTGAGACCCAGTACTTC. It specifies CASSSGTTPVETQYF. The whole variable domain, remainder taken from reference TRBV5-1 and TRBJ2-5, is KAGVTQTPRYLIKTRGQQVTLSCSPISGHRSVSWYQQTPGQGLQFLFEYFSETQRNKGNFPGRFSGRQFSNSRSEMNVSTLELGDSALYLCASSSGTTPVETQYFGPGTRLLVL.

The rearrangement joins TRBV5-1 to TRBJ2-7, with no clear D. The CDR3 sequence is 13 residues long. Between the trimmed V and J ends, which lost 6 bases and 0 bases, there was a span of 10 bases. Germline CDR1 SGHRS, CDR2 YFSETQ. CDR3 nucleotide sequence: TGCGCCAGCAAGACGGAGAGCTCCTACGAGCAGTACTTC. It codes for CASKTESSYEQYF.